The clone carrying this TCR beta chain was observed once. This entry belongs to a study of neoadjuvant anti-PD-1 for oral cavity cancer. For the study at large: Before surgery, most patients got three to four biweekly 3 mg/kg nivolumab doses.

The ends were cut back, 3 bases at V and 6 bases at J, with 18 bases in the middle. The CDR3 has 16 amino acids. Germline V gene data show CDR1 as LNHDA and CDR2 as SQIVND (reference sequence). Assay used: immunoSEQ multiplex PCR; TCRdb lists only in-frame clones, some missing. The sample contains 73,000 or so clones, roughly 84% of which appear only once. Time point described: after neoadjuvant nivolumab, at surgical resection. Patients had HPV-negative, locally advanced oral cavity squamous cell carcinoma. No culture or expansion preceded analysis of these blood cells. Sequences were derived from PBMCs, sampled after nivolumab (anti-PD-1) treatment. The TCR originated in a person aged 35 to 85 with oral cavity squamous cell carcinoma. J is TRBJ1-5 and V is TRBV19; D is uncertain. The CDR3 here is CASSIGRFYQSQPQHF. The CDR3 DNA follows: TGTGCCAGTAGTATTGGACGGTTTTATCAGAGTCAGCCCCAGCATTTT.